What follows is one T cell receptor (beta chain) and its context. These data are taken from a study of OX40 agonist ivuxolimab in advanced cancers. Germline assignment: CDR1 SGHTA and CDR2 FQGTGA. The CDR3 is 16 amino acids. The V gene end was trimmed by 5 bases and the J gene end by 5 bases; junction bases not matched to a gene: 7. The protocol was immunoSEQ multiplex PCR, while the TCRdb copy is restricted to in-frame clones and leaves out a portion. The sample has about 19,000 clones; 83% are singletons. The TCR was taken from an adult with an advanced solid tumor such as melanoma, head and neck, liver or kidney cancer. The sample consisted of CD4+ or CD8+ T cells sorted from blood, taken in a trial of the OX40 agonist ivuxolimab. The V call is TRBV7-3, the J call TRBJ2-7; TRBD2 matches at 15 bases. The CDR3 loop reads CASSPGTSGGFDEQYF. CDR3 coding DNA: TGTGCCAGCAGCCCCGGGACTAGCGGGGGGTTCGACGAGCAGTACTTC. Variable domain in full (rest from reference TRBV7-3 and TRBJ2-7): GAGVSQTPSNKVTEKGKYVELRCDPISGHTALYWYRQSLGQGPEFLIYFQGTGAADDSGLPNDRFFAVRPEGSVSTLKIQRTERGDSAVYLCASSPGTSGGFDEQYFGPGTRLTVT.